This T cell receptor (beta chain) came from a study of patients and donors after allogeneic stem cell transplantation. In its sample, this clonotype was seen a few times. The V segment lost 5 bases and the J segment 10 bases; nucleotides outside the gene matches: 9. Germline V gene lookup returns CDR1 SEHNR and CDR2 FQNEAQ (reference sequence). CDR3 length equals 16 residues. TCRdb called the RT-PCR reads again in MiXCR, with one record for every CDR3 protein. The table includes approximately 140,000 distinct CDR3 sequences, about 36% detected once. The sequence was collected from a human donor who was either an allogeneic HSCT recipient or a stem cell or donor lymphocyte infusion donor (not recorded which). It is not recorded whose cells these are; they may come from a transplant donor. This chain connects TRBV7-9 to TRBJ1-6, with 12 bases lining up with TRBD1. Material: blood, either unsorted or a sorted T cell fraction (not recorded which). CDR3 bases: TGTGCCAGCAGCCTCTTACCCGGGACAGGGGGCTCACCCCTCCACTTT. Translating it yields CASSLLPGTGGSPLHF.